The sequence of this T cell receptor (beta chain) was determined in a study of beta chain features in type 1 diabetes. The authors sorted CD4+ naive, central memory, regulatory and stem cell-like memory cells via CD45RO/CCR7/CD25/CD127/CD95/CD27. Expressed TCRB transcripts were sequenced because the isolated RNA had all been reverse transcribed beforehand. Libraries were prepared by immunoSEQ multiplex PCR; TCRdb keeps only in-frame clonotypes and omits some of them. The data hold around 330,000 clones, with 9.5% to 11% observed a single time. Findings and caveats of the study: TCRB rearrangement may or may not be influenced by HLA type; here this remained unresolved. More deletions and fewer insertions at VDJ junctions were found in patients with type 1 diabetes.

This clone was detected only a few times. Its matching antigen is unknown. The sample was naive CD4+ T cells from blood. The TCR comes from a woman under 40 in good health.

CDR3 region: CASSYSGGRPYNEQFF. The CDR3 nucleotides read TGTGCCAGCAGTTACTCGGGCGGGAGGCCCTACAATGAGCAGTTCTTC. The chain is built from TRBV6-5 and TRBJ2-1; 8 positions match TRBD2. CDR3 length equals 16 residues. CDR1 is MNHEY, CDR2 SVGAGI, per germline. Trimming removed 0 bases from V and 2 bases from J; junction bases left unmatched: 3.